This T cell receptor beta chain emerged from a study of blood T cells in healthy people across ages. This clonotype has only a few counts. Antigen unknown. Germline CDR1 LNHNV, CDR2 YYDKDF (reference sequence). Trimming took 6 bases from V and 9 from J, leaving 20 bases between them. This CDR3 has 14 amino acids. Sample-barcoded 5' priming and a J-beta primer mix drove a second PCR of 7 to 11 cycles. The template-switch adaptor, which had 12 random nucleotides, put a tag on each cDNA molecule. Each of the samples gave a minimum of 3 million paired-end reads that contained CDR3. MiXCR, applied by TCRdb to the 5' RACE reads, yields one record per CDR3 protein. This table has around 1.5 million distinct CDR3 sequences, around two fifths appearing once. Regarding the study as a whole: The CMV status of each donor remained undetermined, and this could have confounded shifts in expanded clonotypes. In older individuals, TCR beta diversity per million T cells was lower, falling roughly linearly with age.

The receptor's source is a young woman in good health. The specimen was blood. This rearrangement joins TRBV15 to TRBJ1-2, with a tentative D call TRBD1 (6 bases). CDR3 coding DNA: TGTGCCACCAGAGGACGACAGGTGACACATCGCTACACCTTC. Its translation is CATRGRQVTHRYTF. The full variable domain, in which reference TRBV15 and TRBJ1-2 provide the parts outside the CDR3, is DAMVIQNPRYQVTQFGKPVTLSCSQTLNHNVMYWYQQKSSQAPKLLFHYYDKDFNNEADTPDNFQSRRPNTSFCFLDIRSPGLGDTAMYLCATRGRQVTHRYTFGSGTRLTVV.